This TCR beta chain was recorded in a study of cytomegalovirus exposure and HLA in healthy donors. Across the whole study: Approximately 80 million unique TCRs from HLA-typed donors were held in an early data release.

13 Jbeta primers and 60 Vbeta primers were used for the PCR. Sequenced by immunoSEQ multiplex PCR; TCRdb stores in-frame clones only, minus some. Its clone listing holds about 190,000 clones. Sequenced material: PBMCs. The sequence came from a man aged 25 to 40 in good health and CMV-seronegative.

CDR3 bases: TGTGCCAGCAGCCAAGCCGGGACAGAGAACACCGGGGAGCTGTTTTTT. It is translated as CASSQAGTENTGELFF. V is TRBV2 and J is TRBJ2-2, with TRBD1 matching over 7 bases. CDR1 is SNHLY, CDR2 FYNNEI, per germline. Trimming at V came to 6 bases and at J to 1 base, leaving 8 bases not matched to a gene. This CDR3 is 16 amino acids long. Variable domain in full (rest from reference TRBV2 and TRBJ2-2): EPEVTQTPSHQVTQMGQEVILRCVPISNHLYFYWYRQILGQKVEFLVSFYNNEISEKSEIFDDQFSVERPDGSNFTLKIRSTKLEDSAMYFCASSQAGTENTGELFFGEGSRLTVL.